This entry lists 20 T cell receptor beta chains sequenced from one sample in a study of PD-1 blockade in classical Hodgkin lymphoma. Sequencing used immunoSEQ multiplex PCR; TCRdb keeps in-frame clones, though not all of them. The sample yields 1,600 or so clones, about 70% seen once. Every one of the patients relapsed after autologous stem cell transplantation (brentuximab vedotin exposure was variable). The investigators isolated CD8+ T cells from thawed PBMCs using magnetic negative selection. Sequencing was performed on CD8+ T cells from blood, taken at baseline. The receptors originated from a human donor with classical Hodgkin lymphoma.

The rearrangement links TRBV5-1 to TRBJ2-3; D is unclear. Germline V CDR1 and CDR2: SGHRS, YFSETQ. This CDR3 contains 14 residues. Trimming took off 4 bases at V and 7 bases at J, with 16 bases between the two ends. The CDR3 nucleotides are TGCGCCAGCAGCCCCGAGGATCAGGTTAATACGCAGTATTTT. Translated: CASSPEDQVNTQYF.

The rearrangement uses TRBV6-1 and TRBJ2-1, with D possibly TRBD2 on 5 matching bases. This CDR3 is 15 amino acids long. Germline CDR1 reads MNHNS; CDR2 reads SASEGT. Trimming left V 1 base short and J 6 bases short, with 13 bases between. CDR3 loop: CASSEVGVASNEQFF. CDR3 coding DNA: TGTGCCAGCAGTGAAGTGGGTGTAGCGAGCAATGAGCAGTTCTTC.

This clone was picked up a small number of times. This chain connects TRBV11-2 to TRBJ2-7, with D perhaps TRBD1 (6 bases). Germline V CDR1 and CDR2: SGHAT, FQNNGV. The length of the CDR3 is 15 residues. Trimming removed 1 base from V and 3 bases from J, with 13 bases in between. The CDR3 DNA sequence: TGTGCCAGCAGCTTAGTTGCTCAGGGGAGCTACGAGCAGTACTTC. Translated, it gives CASSLVAQGSYEQYF.

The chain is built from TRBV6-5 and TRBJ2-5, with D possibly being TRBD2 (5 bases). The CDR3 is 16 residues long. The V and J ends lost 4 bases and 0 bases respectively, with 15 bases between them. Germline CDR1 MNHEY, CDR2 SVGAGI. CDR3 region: CASSSSQTGNQETQYF. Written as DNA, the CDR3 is TGTGCCAGCAGTTCCAGCCAGACCGGGAACCAAGAGACCCAGTACTTC.

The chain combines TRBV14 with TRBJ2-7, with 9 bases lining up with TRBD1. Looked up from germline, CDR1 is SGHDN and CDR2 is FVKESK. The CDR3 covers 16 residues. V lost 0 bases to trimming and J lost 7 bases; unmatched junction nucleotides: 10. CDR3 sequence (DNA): TGTGCCAGCAGCCAAGATTCTCGGTACAGGGGGCGAGAGCAGTACTTC. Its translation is CASSQDSRYRGREQYF.

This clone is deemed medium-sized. The CDR3 here is CASSVSTDTQYF. CDR3 DNA sequence: TGTGCCAGCAGTGTCAGCACAGATACGCAGTATTTT. This chain joins TRBV25-1 and TRBJ2-3, with D unclear. This CDR3 is 12 amino acids long. V lost 4 bases and J lost 0, with 2 bases in between. From germline, CDR1 is MGHDK and CDR2 SYGVNS.

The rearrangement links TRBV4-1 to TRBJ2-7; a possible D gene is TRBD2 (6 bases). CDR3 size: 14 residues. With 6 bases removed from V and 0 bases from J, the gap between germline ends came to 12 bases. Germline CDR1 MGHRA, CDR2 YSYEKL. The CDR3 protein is CASRSRDFSYEQYF. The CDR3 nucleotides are TGCGCCAGCAGGTCCCGGGACTTCTCCTACGAGCAGTACTTC.

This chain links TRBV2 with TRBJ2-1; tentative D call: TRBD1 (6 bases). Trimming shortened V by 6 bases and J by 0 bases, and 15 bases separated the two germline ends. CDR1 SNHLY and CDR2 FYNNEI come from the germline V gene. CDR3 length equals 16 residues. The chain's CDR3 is CASSGPGQSSYNEQFF. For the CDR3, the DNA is TGTGCCAGCAGCGGCCCGGGACAAAGCTCCTACAATGAGCAGTTCTTC. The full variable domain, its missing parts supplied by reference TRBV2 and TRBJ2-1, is EPEVTQTPSHQVTQMGQEVILRCVPISNHLYFYWYRQILGQKVEFLVSFYNNEISEKSEIFDDQFSVERPDGSNFTLKIRSTKLEDSAMYFCASSGPGQSSYNEQFFGPGTRLTVL.

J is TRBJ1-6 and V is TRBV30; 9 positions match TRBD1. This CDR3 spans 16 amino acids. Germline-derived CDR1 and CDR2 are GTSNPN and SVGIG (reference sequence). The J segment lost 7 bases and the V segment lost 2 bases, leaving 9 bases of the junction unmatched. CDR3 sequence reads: CAWSSGTGSENSPLHF. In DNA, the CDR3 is TGTGCCTGGAGTTCGGGGACAGGGTCCGAGAATTCACCCCTCCACTTT. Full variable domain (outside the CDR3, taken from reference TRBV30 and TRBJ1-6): SQTIHQWPATLVQPVGSPLSLECTVEGTSNPNLYWYRQAAGRGLQLLFYSVGIGQISSEVPQNLSASRPQDRQFILSSKKLLLSDSGFYLCAWSSGTGSENSPLHFGNGTRLTVT.

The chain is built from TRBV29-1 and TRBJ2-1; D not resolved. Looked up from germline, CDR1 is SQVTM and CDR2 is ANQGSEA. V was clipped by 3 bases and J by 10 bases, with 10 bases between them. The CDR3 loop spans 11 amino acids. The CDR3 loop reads CSVDKGWEQFF. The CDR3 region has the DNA TGCAGCGTTGATAAAGGGTGGGAGCAGTTCTTC.

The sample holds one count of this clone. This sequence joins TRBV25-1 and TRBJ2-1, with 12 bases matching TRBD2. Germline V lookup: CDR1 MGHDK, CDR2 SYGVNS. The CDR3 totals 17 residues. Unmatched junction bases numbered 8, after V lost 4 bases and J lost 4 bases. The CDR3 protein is CASSGPTSGRLYNEQFF. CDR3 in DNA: TGTGCCAGCAGTGGGCCAACTAGCGGGAGGTTGTACAATGAGCAGTTCTTC.

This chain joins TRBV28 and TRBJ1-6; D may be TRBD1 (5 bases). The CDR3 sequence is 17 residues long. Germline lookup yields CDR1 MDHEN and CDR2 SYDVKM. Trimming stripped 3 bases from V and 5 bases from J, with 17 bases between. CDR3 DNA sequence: TGTGCCAGCAGTTTTACGTTTCCACAGGAGGATAATTCACCCCTCCACTTT. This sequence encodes CASSFTFPQEDNSPLHF.

In nucleotides, the CDR3 is TGTGCCAGCTCACCTGGGAGCAGCAATCAGCCCCAGCATTTT. Protein sequence: CASSPGSSNQPQHF. The chain links TRBV18 to TRBJ1-5; no definite D call. This CDR3 is 14 amino acids long. The V gene's germline CDR1 is KGHSH and CDR2 LQKENI. V lost 3 bases and J lost 1, with 7 bases in between.

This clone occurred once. As DNA, the CDR3 is TGTGCCAGTCTTCTCCGGCTAGCGGGAAAAGAAGAGACCCAGTACTTC. Its protein is CASLLRLAGKEETQYF. The V gene is TRBV2, the J gene TRBJ2-5; 9 bases match TRBD2. In germline, CDR1 is SNHLY, CDR2 FYNNEI. The CDR3 is made up of 16 amino acids. Unmatched junction bases numbered 14, after V lost 9 bases and J lost 3 bases.

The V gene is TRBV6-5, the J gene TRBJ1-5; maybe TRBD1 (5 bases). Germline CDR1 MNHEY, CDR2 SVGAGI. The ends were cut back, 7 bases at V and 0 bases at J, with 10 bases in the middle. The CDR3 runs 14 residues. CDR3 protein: CASNPGNSNQPQHF. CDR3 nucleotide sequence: TGTGCCAGCAATCCAGGGAATAGCAATCAGCCCCAGCATTTT.

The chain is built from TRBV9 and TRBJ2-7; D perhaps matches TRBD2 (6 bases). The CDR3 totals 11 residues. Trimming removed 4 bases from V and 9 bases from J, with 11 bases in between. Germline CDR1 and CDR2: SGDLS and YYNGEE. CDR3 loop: CASSHGGVQYF. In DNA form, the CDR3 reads TGTGCCAGCAGCCACGGCGGGGTGCAGTACTTC.

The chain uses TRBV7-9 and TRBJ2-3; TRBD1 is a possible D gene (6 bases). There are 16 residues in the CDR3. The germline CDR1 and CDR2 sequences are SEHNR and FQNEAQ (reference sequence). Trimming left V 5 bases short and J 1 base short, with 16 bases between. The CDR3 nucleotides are TGTGCCAGCAGCCTAAACCACAGGGACCGCACAGATACGCAGTATTTT. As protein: CASSLNHRDRTDTQYF.

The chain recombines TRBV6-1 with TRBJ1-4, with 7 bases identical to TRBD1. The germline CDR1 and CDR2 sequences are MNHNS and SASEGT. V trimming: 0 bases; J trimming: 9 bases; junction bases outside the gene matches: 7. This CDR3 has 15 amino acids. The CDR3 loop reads CASSEAGQTLQKLFF. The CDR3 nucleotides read TGTGCCAGCAGTGAAGCGGGACAGACTCTTCAAAAACTGTTTTTT.

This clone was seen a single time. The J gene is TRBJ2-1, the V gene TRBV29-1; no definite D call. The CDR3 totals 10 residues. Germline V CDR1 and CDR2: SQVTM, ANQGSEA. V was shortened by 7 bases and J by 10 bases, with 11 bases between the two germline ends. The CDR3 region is CSGVSQEQFF. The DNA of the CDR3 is TGCAGCGGGGTATCACAAGAGCAGTTCTTC.

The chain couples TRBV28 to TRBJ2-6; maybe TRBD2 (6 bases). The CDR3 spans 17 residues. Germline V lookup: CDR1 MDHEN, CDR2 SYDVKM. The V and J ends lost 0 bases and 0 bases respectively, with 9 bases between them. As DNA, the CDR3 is TGTGCCAGCAGTTTATGGGGACTGAGCTCTGGGGCCAACGTCCTGACTTTC. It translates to CASSLWGLSSGANVLTF.